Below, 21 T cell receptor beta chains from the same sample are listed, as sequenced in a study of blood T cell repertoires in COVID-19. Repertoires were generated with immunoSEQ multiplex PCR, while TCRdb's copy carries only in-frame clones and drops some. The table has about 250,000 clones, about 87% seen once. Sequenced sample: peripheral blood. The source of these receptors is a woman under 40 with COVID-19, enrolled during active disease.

The CDR3 DNA follows: TGTGCCAGCAGCTCGGGACTAGCGGGAAGCGAGCAGTACGTC. Translation gives CASSSGLAGSEQYV. This rearrangement joins TRBV5-6 to TRBJ2-7; 13 bases map to TRBD2. The CDR3 loop spans 14 amino acids. V dropped 3 bases and J dropped 6; count of bases not matched to a gene: 3. Germline CDR1 and CDR2: SGHDT and YYEEEE.

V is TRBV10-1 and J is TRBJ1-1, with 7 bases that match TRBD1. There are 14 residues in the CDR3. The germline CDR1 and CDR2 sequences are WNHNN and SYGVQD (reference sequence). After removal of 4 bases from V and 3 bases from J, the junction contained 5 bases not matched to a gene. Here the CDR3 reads CASSALQGDTEAFF. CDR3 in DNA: TGCGCCAGCAGTGCACTCCAGGGGGACACTGAAGCTTTCTTT.

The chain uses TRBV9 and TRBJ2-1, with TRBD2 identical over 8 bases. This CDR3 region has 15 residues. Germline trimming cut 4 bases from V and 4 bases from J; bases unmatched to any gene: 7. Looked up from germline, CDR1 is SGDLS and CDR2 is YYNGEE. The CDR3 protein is CASSPGGTSYNEQFF. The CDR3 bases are TGTGCCAGCAGCCCGGGGGGGACTAGTTACAATGAGCAGTTCTTC.

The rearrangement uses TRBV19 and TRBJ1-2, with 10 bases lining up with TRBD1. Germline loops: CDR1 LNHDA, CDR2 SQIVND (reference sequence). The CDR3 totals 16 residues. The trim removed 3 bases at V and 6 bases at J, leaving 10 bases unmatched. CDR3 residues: CASSIYPGQGRDGYTF. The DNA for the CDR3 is TGTGCCAGTAGTATCTACCCGGGACAGGGGAGAGATGGCTACACCTTC.

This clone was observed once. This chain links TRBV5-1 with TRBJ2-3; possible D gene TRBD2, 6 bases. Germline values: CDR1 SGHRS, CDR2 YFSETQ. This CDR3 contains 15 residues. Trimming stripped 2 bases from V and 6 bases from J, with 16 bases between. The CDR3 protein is CASSFYGTVGDTQYF. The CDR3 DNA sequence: TGCGCCAGCAGCTTTTACGGGACTGTTGGGGATACGCAGTATTTT. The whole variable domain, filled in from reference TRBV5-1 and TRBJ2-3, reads KAGVTQTPRYLIKTRGQQVTLSCSPISGHRSVSWYQQTPGQGLQFLFEYFSETQRNKGNFPGRFSGRQFSNSRSEMNVSTLELGDSALYLCASSFYGTVGDTQYFGPGTRLTVL.

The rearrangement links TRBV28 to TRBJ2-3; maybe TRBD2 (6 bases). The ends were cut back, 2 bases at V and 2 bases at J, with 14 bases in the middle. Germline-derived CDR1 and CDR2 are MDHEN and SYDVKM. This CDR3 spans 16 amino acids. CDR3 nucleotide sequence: TGTGCCAGCAGTTTAGGGGCTAGCGTGATCACAGATACGCAGTATTTT. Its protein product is CASSLGASVITDTQYF.

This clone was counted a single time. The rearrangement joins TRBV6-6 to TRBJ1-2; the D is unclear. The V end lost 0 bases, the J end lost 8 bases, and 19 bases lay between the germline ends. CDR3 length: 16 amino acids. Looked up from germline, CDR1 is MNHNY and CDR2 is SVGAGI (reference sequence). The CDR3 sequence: CASSYSGSTYGLGYTF. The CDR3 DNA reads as TGTGCCAGCAGTTACTCGGGCAGTACTTACGGTTTGGGCTACACCTTC.

The CDR3: CASSIDGRTGWGGELFF. The DNA for the CDR3 is TGTGCCAGTAGTATAGATGGGAGGACAGGCTGGGGCGGGGAGCTGTTTTTT. The chain links TRBV19 to TRBJ2-2; a possible D gene is TRBD1 (7 bases). There are 17 residues in the CDR3. Germline values: CDR1 LNHDA, CDR2 SQIVND (reference sequence). Trimming pared 0 bases from V and 7 bases from J, leaving 18 bases between.

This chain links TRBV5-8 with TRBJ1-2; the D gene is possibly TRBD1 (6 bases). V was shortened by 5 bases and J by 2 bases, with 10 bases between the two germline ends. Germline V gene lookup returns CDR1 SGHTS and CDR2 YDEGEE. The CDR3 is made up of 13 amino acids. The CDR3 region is CASRPTGNYGYTF. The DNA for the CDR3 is TGTGCCAGCAGACCGACAGGAAACTATGGCTACACCTTC.

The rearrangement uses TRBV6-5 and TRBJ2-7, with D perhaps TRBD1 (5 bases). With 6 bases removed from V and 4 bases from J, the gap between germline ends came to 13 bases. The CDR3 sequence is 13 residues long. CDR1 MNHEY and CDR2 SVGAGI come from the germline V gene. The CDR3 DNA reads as TGTGCCAGCAGGGGGCAGGGCAGTTACGAGCAGTACTTC. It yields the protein CASRGQGSYEQYF.

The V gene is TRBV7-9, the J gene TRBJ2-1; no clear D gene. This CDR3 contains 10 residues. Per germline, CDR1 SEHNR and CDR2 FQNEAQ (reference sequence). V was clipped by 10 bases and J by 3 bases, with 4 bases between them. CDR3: CAIGYNEQFF. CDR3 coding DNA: TGTGCCATCGGCTACAATGAGCAGTTCTTC.

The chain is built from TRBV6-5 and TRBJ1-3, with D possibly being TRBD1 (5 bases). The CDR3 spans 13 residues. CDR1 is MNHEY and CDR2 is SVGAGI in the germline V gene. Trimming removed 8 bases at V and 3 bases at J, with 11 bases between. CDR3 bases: TGTGCCAGCCTCCGCGGGGGTGGAAACACCATATATTTT. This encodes CASLRGGGNTIYF.

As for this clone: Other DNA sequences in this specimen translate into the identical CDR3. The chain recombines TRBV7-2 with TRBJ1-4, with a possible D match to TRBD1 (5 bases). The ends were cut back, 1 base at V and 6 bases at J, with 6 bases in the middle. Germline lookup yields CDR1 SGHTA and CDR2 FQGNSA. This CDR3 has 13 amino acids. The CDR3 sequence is CASSLGGDEKLFF. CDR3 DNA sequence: TGTGCCAGCAGCTTAGGGGGGGATGAAAAACTGTTTTTT.

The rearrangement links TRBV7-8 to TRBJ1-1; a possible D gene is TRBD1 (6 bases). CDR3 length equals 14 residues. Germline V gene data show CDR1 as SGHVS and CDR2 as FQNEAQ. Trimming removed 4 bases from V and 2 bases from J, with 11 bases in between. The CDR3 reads CASSSTGLNTEAFF. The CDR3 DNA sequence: TGTGCCAGCAGCTCCACAGGGCTTAACACTGAAGCTTTCTTT.

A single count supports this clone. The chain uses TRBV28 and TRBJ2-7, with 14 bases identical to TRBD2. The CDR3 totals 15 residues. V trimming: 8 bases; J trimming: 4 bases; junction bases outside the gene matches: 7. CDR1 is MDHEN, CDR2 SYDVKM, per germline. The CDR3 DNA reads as TGTGCCAGCGCCTTGACTAGCGGGGGGGTATACGAGCAGTACTTC. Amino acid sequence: CASALTSGGVYEQYF. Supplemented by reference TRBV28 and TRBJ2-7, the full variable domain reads DVKVTQSSRYLVKRTGEKVFLECVQDMDHENMFWYRQDPGLGLRLIYFSYDVKMKEKGDIPEGYSVSREKKERFSLILESASTNQTSMYLCASALTSGGVYEQYFGPGTRLTVT.

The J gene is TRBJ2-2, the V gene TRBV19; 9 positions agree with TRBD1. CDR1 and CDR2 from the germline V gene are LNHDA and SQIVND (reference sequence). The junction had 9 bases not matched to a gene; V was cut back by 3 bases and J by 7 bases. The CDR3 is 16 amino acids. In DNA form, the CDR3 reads TGTGCCAGTAGTATCCAAGGGACAGGGTATCACGGGGAGCTGTTTTTT. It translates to CASSIQGTGYHGELFF.

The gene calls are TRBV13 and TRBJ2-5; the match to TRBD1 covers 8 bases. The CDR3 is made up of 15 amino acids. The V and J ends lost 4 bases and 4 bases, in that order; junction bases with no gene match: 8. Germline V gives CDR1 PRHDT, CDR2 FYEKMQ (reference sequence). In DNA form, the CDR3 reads TGTGCCAGCAGCTCAGGACAGGGTTTGATAGAGACCCAGTACTTC. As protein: CASSSGQGLIETQYF.

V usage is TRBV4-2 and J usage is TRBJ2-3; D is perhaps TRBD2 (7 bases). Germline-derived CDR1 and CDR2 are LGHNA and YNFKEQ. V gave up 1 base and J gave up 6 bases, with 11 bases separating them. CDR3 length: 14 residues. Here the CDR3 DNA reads TGTGCCAGCAGCCAAGCCCGGGGGGCGGATACGCAGTATTTT. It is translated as CASSQARGADTQYF.

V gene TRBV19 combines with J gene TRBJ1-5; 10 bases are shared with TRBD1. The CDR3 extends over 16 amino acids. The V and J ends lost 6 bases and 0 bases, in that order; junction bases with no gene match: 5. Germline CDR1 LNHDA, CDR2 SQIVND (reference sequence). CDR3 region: CASRETGGFSNQPQHF. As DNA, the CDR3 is TGTGCCAGTAGGGAGACAGGGGGCTTTAGCAATCAGCCCCAGCATTTT. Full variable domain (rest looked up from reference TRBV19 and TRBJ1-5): DGGITQSPKYLFRKEGQNVTLSCEQNLNHDAMYWYRQDPGQGLRLIYYSQIVNDFQKGDIAEGYSVSREKKESFPLTVTSAQKNPTAFYLCASRETGGFSNQPQHFGDGTRLSIL.

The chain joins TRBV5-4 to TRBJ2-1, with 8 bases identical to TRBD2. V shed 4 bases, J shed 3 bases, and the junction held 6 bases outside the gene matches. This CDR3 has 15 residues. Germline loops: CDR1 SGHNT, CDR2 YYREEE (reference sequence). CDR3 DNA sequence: TGTGCCAGCAGCCAAGCGGGGGACCTCTACAATGAGCAGTTCTTC. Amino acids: CASSQAGDLYNEQFF.

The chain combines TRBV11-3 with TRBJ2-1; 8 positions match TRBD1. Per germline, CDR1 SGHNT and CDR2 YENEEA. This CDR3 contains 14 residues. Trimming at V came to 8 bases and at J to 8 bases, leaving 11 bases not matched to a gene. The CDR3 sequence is CASSWTGSPDEQFF. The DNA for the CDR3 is TGTGCCAGCTCCTGGACAGGGAGTCCCGATGAGCAGTTCTTC.